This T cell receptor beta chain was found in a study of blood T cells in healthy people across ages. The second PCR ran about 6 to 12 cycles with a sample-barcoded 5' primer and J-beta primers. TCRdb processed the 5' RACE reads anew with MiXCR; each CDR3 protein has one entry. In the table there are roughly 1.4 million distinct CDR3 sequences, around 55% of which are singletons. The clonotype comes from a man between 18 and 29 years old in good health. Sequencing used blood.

This chain's CDR3 is CASSLTTANYGYTF. The CDR3 DNA follows: TGCGCCAGCAGCTTGACGACCGCTAACTATGGCTACACCTTC. The chain joins TRBV5-1 to TRBJ1-2; D is undetermined. Germline CDR1 reads SGHRS; CDR2 reads YFSETQ. Trimming removed 1 base from V and 0 bases from J, with 7 bases in between. The CDR3 length is 14 residues. The variable domain in full, with the rest retrieved from reference TRBV5-1 and TRBJ1-2, is KAGVTQTPRYLIKTRGQQVTLSCSPISGHRSVSWYQQTPGQGLQFLFEYFSETQRNKGNFPGRFSGRQFSNSRSEMNVSTLELGDSALYLCASSLTTANYGYTFGSGTRLTVV.